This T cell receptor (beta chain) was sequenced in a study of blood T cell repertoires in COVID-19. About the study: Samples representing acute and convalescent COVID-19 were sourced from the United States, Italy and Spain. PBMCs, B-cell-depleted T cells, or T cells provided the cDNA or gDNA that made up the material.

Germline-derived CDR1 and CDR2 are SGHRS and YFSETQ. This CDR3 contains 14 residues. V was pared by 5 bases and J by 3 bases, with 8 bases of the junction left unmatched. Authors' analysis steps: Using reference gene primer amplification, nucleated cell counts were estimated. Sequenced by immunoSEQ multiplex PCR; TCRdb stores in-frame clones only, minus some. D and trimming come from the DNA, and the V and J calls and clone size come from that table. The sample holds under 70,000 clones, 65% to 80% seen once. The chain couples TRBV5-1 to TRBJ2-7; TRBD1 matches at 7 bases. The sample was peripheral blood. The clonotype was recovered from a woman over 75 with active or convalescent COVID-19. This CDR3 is CASSKGDSLYEQYF. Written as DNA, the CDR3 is TGCGCCAGCAGTAAAGGGGACAGCCTCTACGAGCAGTACTTC. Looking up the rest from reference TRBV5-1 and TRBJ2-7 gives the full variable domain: KAGVTQTPRYLIKTRGQQVTLSCSPISGHRSVSWYQQTPGQGLQFLFEYFSETQRNKGNFPGRFSGRQFSNSRSEMNVSTLELGDSALYLCASSKGDSLYEQYFGPGTRLTVT.